A selection of T cell receptor beta chains follows, all from one sample in a study of blood T cell repertoires in COVID-19. Some clones are missing from TCRdb's copy, which holds only in-frame ones; the method was immunoSEQ multiplex PCR. The top ten clones hold 9.8% of a sample with around 200,000 clones, 70% to 90% of them seen once. The sequenced material came from peripheral blood. These receptors were obtained from a woman of 80 years or more with acute or convalescent COVID-19. CDR3s include the opening cysteine and the closing phenylalanine or tryptophan. D genes are given only for firm matches. The size entry is marked missing in some rows and otherwise reads once, few, many or a size class.

d_call: TRBD1; j_call: TRBJ1-2; clone_size: .; v_call: TRBV12-3/TRBV12-4; cdr3_aa: CASSSTGRDGYTF; cdr3_nt: TGTGCCAGCAGTTCGACAGGGAGAGATGGCTACACCTTC
d_call: TRBD2; j_call: TRBJ2-5; clone_size: .; v_call: TRBV19; cdr3_aa: CASSIGTSGSETQYF; cdr3_nt: TGTGCCAGTAGTATTGGGACTAGCGGGAGTGAGACCCAGTACTTC
d_call: TRBD1; j_call: TRBJ1-1; clone_size: .; v_call: TRBV2; cdr3_aa: CASSLQGVQAFF; cdr3_nt: TGTGCCAGCAGTCTACAGGGGGTTCAAGCTTTCTTT
d_call: .; j_call: TRBJ2-5; clone_size: once; v_call: TRBV5-1; cdr3_aa: CASSSGTADREETQYF; cdr3_nt: TGCGCCAGCAGCTCCGGGACTGCCGACCGTGAGGAGACCCAGTACTTC
d_call: .; j_call: TRBJ1-1; clone_size: .; v_call: TRBV27; cdr3_aa: CASSITGQRGAFF; cdr3_nt: TGTGCCAGCAGTATCACCGGACAGCGGGGAGCTTTCTTT
d_call: TRBD2; j_call: TRBJ2-3; clone_size: once; v_call: TRBV6-1; cdr3_aa: CASSELGGDSTDTQYF; cdr3_nt: TGTGCCAGCAGTGAATTGGGAGGGGATAGCACAGATACGCAGTATTTT
d_call: .; j_call: TRBJ2-7; clone_size: once; v_call: TRBV7-8; cdr3_aa: CASSLSTGTYEQYF; cdr3_nt: TGTGCCAGCAGCTTGTCAACAGGGACCTACGAGCAGTACTTC
d_call: .; j_call: TRBJ1-2; clone_size: .; v_call: TRBV7-8; cdr3_aa: CASSLARGGDGYTF; cdr3_nt: TGTGCCAGCAGCTTAGCCCGAGGGGGAGACGGCTACACCTTC
d_call: .; j_call: TRBJ2-6; clone_size: .; v_call: TRBV5-1; cdr3_aa: CASSGRFSGANVLTF; cdr3_nt: TGCGCCAGCAGCGGCCGATTCTCTGGGGCCAACGTCCTGACTTTC
d_call: .; j_call: TRBJ1-2; clone_size: .; v_call: TRBV29-1; cdr3_aa: CIAKGGIGYTF; cdr3_nt: TGCATCGCTAAGGGGGGGATAGGCTACACCTTC
d_call: .; j_call: TRBJ1-1; clone_size: .; v_call: TRBV7-9; cdr3_aa: CASSPRVNTEAFF; cdr3_nt: TGTGCCAGCAGCCCTCGGGTAAACACTGAAGCTTTCTTT
d_call: .; j_call: TRBJ1-2; clone_size: .; v_call: TRBV2; cdr3_aa: CASSMEGTYGYTF; cdr3_nt: TGTGCCAGCTCGATGGAGGGGACTTATGGCTACACCTTC
d_call: .; j_call: TRBJ2-7; clone_size: few; v_call: TRBV12-3/TRBV12-4; cdr3_aa: CASSRFYEQYF; cdr3_nt: TGTGCCAGCAGCCGTTTCTACGAGCAGTACTTC
d_call: .; j_call: TRBJ1-3; clone_size: .; v_call: TRBV6-5; cdr3_aa: CASSYGGAQGNTIYF; cdr3_nt: TGTGCCAGCAGTTACGGGGGGGCGCAGGGAAACACCATATATTTT
d_call: TRBD2; j_call: TRBJ2-5; clone_size: .; v_call: TRBV6-5; cdr3_aa: CASSYGVAGKETQYF; cdr3_nt: TGTGCCAGCAGTTACGGGGTAGCGGGGAAAGAGACCCAGTACTTC
d_call: .; j_call: TRBJ1-5; clone_size: .; v_call: TRBV29-1; cdr3_aa: CSVAAEGIDQPQHF; cdr3_nt: TGCAGCGTGGCGGCGGAGGGGATCGATCAGCCCCAGCATTTT
d_call: TRBD2; j_call: TRBJ2-3; clone_size: once; v_call: TRBV18; cdr3_aa: CASSPIAGGTDTQYF; cdr3_nt: TGTGCCAGCTCACCGATAGCGGGGGGTACAGATACGCAGTATTTT
d_call: .; j_call: TRBJ1-3; clone_size: .; v_call: TRBV9; cdr3_aa: CASSVGQGVEGNTIYF; cdr3_nt: TGTGCCAGCAGCGTAGGGCAAGGGGTGGAAGGAAACACCATATATTTT
d_call: .; j_call: TRBJ1-2; clone_size: .; v_call: TRBV6-2/TRBV6-3; cdr3_aa: CASSPRGYGYTF; cdr3_nt: TGTGCCAGCAGTCCCCGAGGCTATGGCTACACCTTC
d_call: .; j_call: TRBJ1-5; clone_size: .; v_call: TRBV11-2; cdr3_aa: CASSPGGTQPQHF; cdr3_nt: TGTGCCAGCAGCCCCGGAGGTACTCAGCCCCAGCATTTT
d_call: .; j_call: TRBJ2-2; clone_size: .; v_call: TRBV5-1; cdr3_aa: CASSLDREGGELFF; cdr3_nt: TGCGCCAGCAGCTTGGACAGGGAGGGCGGGGAGCTGTTTTTT
d_call: .; j_call: TRBJ1-3; clone_size: .; v_call: TRBV5-4; cdr3_aa: CASSLGSSGNTIYF; cdr3_nt: TGTGCCAGCAGCTTGGGGAGCTCTGGAAACACCATATATTTT
d_call: .; j_call: TRBJ1-2; clone_size: .; v_call: TRBV7-2; cdr3_aa: CASSQPGVGARGYTF; cdr3_nt: TGTGCCAGCAGCCAACCCGGAGTGGGGGCGCGCGGCTACACCTTC
d_call: .; j_call: TRBJ2-6; clone_size: once; v_call: TRBV6-2/TRBV6-3; cdr3_aa: CASSYLGRGAHNSGANVLTF; cdr3_nt: TGTGCCAGCAGTTACCTGGGTCGGGGGGCTCACAACTCTGGGGCCAACGTCCTGACTTTC
d_call: TRBD1; j_call: TRBJ1-5; clone_size: .; v_call: TRBV29-1; cdr3_aa: CSVGPGGSNQPQHF; cdr3_nt: TGCAGCGTTGGCCCAGGGGGTAGCAATCAGCCCCAGCATTTT
d_call: .; j_call: TRBJ2-2; clone_size: .; v_call: TRBV9; cdr3_aa: CASSVVTGNTGELFF; cdr3_nt: TGTGCCAGCAGCGTTGTGACGGGGAACACCGGGGAGCTGTTTTTT
d_call: TRBD2; j_call: TRBJ2-3; clone_size: .; v_call: TRBV5-1; cdr3_aa: CASSLDGTNTDTQYF; cdr3_nt: TGCGCCAGCAGCTTGGACGGGACTAACACAGATACGCAGTATTTT
d_call: TRBD1; j_call: TRBJ1-4; clone_size: .; v_call: TRBV5-6; cdr3_aa: CASSTRQGEDEKLFF; cdr3_nt: TGTGCCAGCAGCACTCGACAGGGGGAGGACGAAAAACTGTTTTTT
d_call: TRBD1; j_call: TRBJ1-4; clone_size: .; v_call: TRBV28; cdr3_aa: CASIRTGRNEKLFF; cdr3_nt: TGTGCCAGCATCAGGACAGGGCGTAATGAAAAACTGTTTTTT
d_call: TRBD1; j_call: TRBJ1-2; clone_size: .; v_call: TRBV4-3; cdr3_aa: CASSQTGVGSGYTF; cdr3_nt: TGCGCCAGCAGCCAAACAGGGGTGGGGAGTGGCTACACCTTC
d_call: TRBD1; j_call: TRBJ1-3; clone_size: .; v_call: TRBV7-2; cdr3_aa: CASSAGQGERYFPGNTIYF; cdr3_nt: TGTGCCAGCAGCGCAGGACAGGGGGAGAGATATTTCCCTGGAAACACCATATATTTT
d_call: TRBD1; j_call: TRBJ1-2; clone_size: .; v_call: TRBV19; cdr3_aa: CASSMGAGGNYGYTF; cdr3_nt: TGTGCCAGTAGTATGGGGGCAGGGGGCAACTATGGCTACACCTTC
d_call: .; j_call: TRBJ2-6; clone_size: once; v_call: TRBV3-1/TRBV3-2; cdr3_aa: CASSQVVRSSGANVLTF; cdr3_nt: TGTGCCAGCAGCCAAGTCGTCCGCAGCTCTGGGGCCAACGTCCTGACTTTC
d_call: .; j_call: TRBJ2-7; clone_size: .; v_call: TRBV30; cdr3_aa: CAWSSTGAYEQYF; cdr3_nt: TGTGCCTGGAGCTCTACCGGGGCCTACGAGCAGTACTTC
d_call: TRBD2; j_call: TRBJ2-1; clone_size: .; v_call: TRBV11-2; cdr3_aa: CASSLVASGRNEQFF; cdr3_nt: TGTGCCAGCAGCTTAGTAGCTAGCGGGCGCAATGAGCAGTTCTTC
d_call: .; j_call: TRBJ2-7; clone_size: .; v_call: TRBV7-6; cdr3_aa: CASSSQGGLASYEQYF; cdr3_nt: TGTGCCAGCAGCTCACAGGGGGGACTAGCTTCCTACGAGCAGTACTTC